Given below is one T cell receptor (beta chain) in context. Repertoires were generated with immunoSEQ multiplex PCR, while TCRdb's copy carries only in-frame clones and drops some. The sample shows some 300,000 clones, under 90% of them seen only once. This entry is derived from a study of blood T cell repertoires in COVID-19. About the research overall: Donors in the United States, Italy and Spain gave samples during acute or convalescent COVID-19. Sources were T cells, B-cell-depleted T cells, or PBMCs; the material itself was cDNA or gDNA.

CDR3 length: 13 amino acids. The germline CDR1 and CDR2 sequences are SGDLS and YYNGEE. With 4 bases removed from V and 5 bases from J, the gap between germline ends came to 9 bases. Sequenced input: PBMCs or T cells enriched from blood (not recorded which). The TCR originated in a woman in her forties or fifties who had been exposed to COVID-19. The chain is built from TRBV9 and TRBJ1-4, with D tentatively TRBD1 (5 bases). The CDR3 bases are TGTGCCAGCAGCACTGGACAAAATGAAAAACTGTTTTTT. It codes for CASSTGQNEKLFF.